This TCR beta chain was sequenced in a study of T cell changes during pregnancy in multiple sclerosis. This CDR3 region has 17 residues. CDR1 SGHDN and CDR2 FVKESK come from the germline V gene. Trimming removed 4 bases at V and 0 bases at J, with 19 bases between. TCRdb's table, derived via immunoSEQ multiplex PCR, lists solely in-frame clones and lacks some. Of almost 20,000 clones in the sample, about 87% were seen once. The TCR originated in a female donor in good health, enrolled as a control in a pregnancy study. The sequenced sample was CD8+ T cells from peripheral blood mononuclear cells, obtained in the third trimester of pregnancy. This chain connects TRBV14 to TRBJ2-7; D is perhaps TRBD2 (6 bases). The CDR3 DNA sequence: TGTGCCAGCAGCCCCCACTCAGCAGGGCGGGACTCCTACGAGCAGTACTTC. This translates into CASSPHSAGRDSYEQYF.